Following are 22 T cell receptor beta chains from one sample sequenced in a study of CD4+ T cells in melanoma. Sequenced by immunoSEQ multiplex PCR; TCRdb stores in-frame clones only, minus some. Here the sample spans roughly 150,000 clones, about nine tenths being singletons. These receptors came from a human donor with melanoma.

The gene calls are TRBV7-8 and TRBJ2-1; D could derive from TRBD1 or TRBD2 (7 bases each). The CDR3 sequence is 13 residues long. The germline gives CDR1 SGHVS, CDR2 FQNEAQ. Trimming took 1 base from V and 9 from J, leaving 10 bases between them. For the CDR3, the DNA is TGTGCCAGCAGCTTAGTCAGGGGGGGTGAGCAGTTCTTC. It translates to CASSLVRGGEQFF. The full variable domain, in which reference TRBV7-8 and TRBJ2-1 provide the parts outside the CDR3, is GAGVSQSPRYKVAKRGQDVALRCDPISGHVSLFWYQQALGQGPEFLTYFQNEAQLDKSGLPSDRFFAERPEGSVSTLKIQRTQQEDSAVYLCASSLVRGGEQFFGPGTRLTVL.

This clone was observed once. This chain links TRBV5-1 with TRBJ2-6, with D perhaps matching TRBD1 (5 bases). This CDR3 region has 15 residues. The germline V gene encodes CDR1 SGHRS and CDR2 YFSETQ. Trimming stripped 5 bases from V and 0 bases from J, with 9 bases between. As DNA, the CDR3 is TGCGCCAGCAGACAGGATATCTCTGGGGCCAACGTCCTGACTTTC. Its translation: CASRQDISGANVLTF.

The rearrangement joins TRBV7-9 to TRBJ2-1, with no clear D. Trimming took 6 bases from V and 2 from J, leaving 11 bases between them. Germline CDR1 reads SEHNR; CDR2 reads FQNEAQ (reference sequence). CDR3 length equals 14 residues. For the CDR3, the DNA is TGTGCCAGCAGTACCCGTTCAGCCTACAATGAGCAGTTCTTC. The encoded protein is CASSTRSAYNEQFF.

V usage is TRBV2 and J usage is TRBJ1-5; D perhaps matches TRBD1 (5 bases). Trimming cost V 2 bases and J 4 bases, with 15 bases left between them. Germline V CDR1 and CDR2: SNHLY, FYNNEI. The CDR3 sequence is 16 residues long. Written as DNA, the CDR3 is TGTGCCAGCAGTGAAAGGGGAATAACGTTAAATCAGCCCCAGCATTTT. It is translated as CASSERGITLNQPQHF.

This chain connects TRBV5-1 to TRBJ2-3, with 10 bases lining up with TRBD2. The CDR3 has 16 amino acids. Germline loops: CDR1 SGHRS, CDR2 YFSETQ. With 2 bases clipped from V and 2 bases from J, the junction kept 5 bases outside the gene matches. The CDR3 sequence: CASSFPLAGVTDTQYF. CDR3 sequence (DNA): TGCGCCAGCAGCTTTCCGCTAGCGGGGGTCACAGATACGCAGTATTTT.

The chain recombines TRBV9 with TRBJ1-6, with D perhaps TRBD1 (6 bases). Trimming shortened V by 4 bases and J by 8 bases, and 10 bases separated the two germline ends. From germline, CDR1 is SGDLS and CDR2 YYNGEE. This CDR3 spans 13 amino acids. The CDR3 loop reads CASSPRQDSPLHF. As DNA, the CDR3 is TGTGCCAGCAGCCCCCGACAGGATTCACCCCTCCACTTT.

This clone was detected once. This rearrangement joins TRBV19 to TRBJ2-2; 8 nucleotides match TRBD2. The germline gives CDR1 LNHDA, CDR2 SQIVND (reference sequence). This CDR3 has 15 residues. The J segment lost 7 bases and the V segment lost 8 bases, leaving 12 bases of the junction unmatched. In nucleotides, the CDR3 is TGTGCCAGTGTTACCCCGTCGGGGGGGCTCGGGGAGCTGTTTTTT. It is translated as CASVTPSGGLGELFF. Full variable domain (outside the CDR3, taken from reference TRBV19 and TRBJ2-2): DGGITQSPKYLFRKEGQNVTLSCEQNLNHDAMYWYRQDPGQGLRLIYYSQIVNDFQKGDIAEGYSVSREKKESFPLTVTSAQKNPTAFYLCASVTPSGGLGELFFGEGSRLTVL.

The chain combines TRBV18 with TRBJ1-2; 7 nucleotides match TRBD1. With 6 bases clipped from V and 0 bases from J, the junction kept 4 bases outside the gene matches. Germline-derived CDR1 and CDR2 are KGHSH and LQKENI. The CDR3 consists of 14 residues. CDR3 DNA: TGTGCCAGCTCCCTTACAGGGGCTAACTATGGCTACACCTTC. Translated, it gives CASSLTGANYGYTF.

This clone was seen more than once but under ten times. V is TRBV14 and J is TRBJ2-3, with D maybe TRBD2 (7 bases). V was trimmed by 4 bases and J by 6 bases, leaving 14 bases between them. Germline lookup yields CDR1 SGHDN and CDR2 FVKESK. CDR3 length: 14 residues. For the CDR3, the DNA is TGTGCCAGCAGCCGATTTTCGGGGGGCGATACGCAGTATTTT. Translating it yields CASSRFSGGDTQYF. Full variable domain (outside the CDR3, taken from reference TRBV14 and TRBJ2-3): EAGVTQFPSHSVIEKGQTVTLRCDPISGHDNLYWYRRVMGKEIKFLLHFVKESKQDESGMPNNRFLAERTGGTYSTLKVQPAELEDSGVYFCASSRFSGGDTQYFGPGTRLTVL.

This rearrangement joins TRBV5-6 to TRBJ1-1, with a tentative D call TRBD1 (6 bases). The germline V and J ends were trimmed by 0 bases and 4 bases, with 10 bases remaining between them. There are 14 residues in the CDR3. Germline CDR1 and CDR2: SGHDT and YYEEEE. For the CDR3, the DNA is TGTGCCAGCAGCTTGGTGGGGGGCTTCACTGAAGCTTTCTTT. It encodes CASSLVGGFTEAFF. The full variable domain, completed using reference TRBV5-6 and TRBJ1-1, is DAGVTQSPTHLIKTRGQQVTLRCSPKSGHDTVSWYQQALGQGPQFIFQYYEEEERQRGNFPDRFSGHQFPNYSSELNVNALLLGDSALYLCASSLVGGFTEAFFGQGTRLTVV.

The genes are TRBV19 and TRBJ2-2, with TRBD2 matching over 8 bases. With V trimmed by 3 bases and J by 6 bases, 3 bases remained unmatched. CDR1 LNHDA and CDR2 SQIVND come from the germline V gene (reference sequence). The CDR3 is 14 residues long. The CDR3 DNA is TGTGCCAGTAGTATTTCGGGAGGGGCCGGGGAGCTGTTTTTT. The encoded protein is CASSISGGAGELFF.

The V and J genes are TRBV5-1 and TRBJ1-2; TRBD1 matches 7 bases. V shed 1 base and J 2 bases; nucleotides not matched to a gene: 2. The germline CDR1 and CDR2 sequences are SGHRS and YFSETQ. The length of the CDR3 is 14 residues. CDR3 sequence: CASSLQGENYGYTF. The CDR3, as DNA: TGCGCCAGCAGCTTGCAGGGGGAAAACTATGGCTACACCTTC.

The gene calls are TRBV6-1 and TRBJ2-2, with D unclear. The germline V and J ends were trimmed by 2 bases and 7 bases, with 14 bases remaining between them. Germline CDR1 reads MNHNS; CDR2 reads SASEGT. The CDR3 totals 15 residues. DNA of the CDR3: TGTGCCAGCAGTGAAAGATCGGCGGAGAACGGGGAGCTGTTTTTT. It specifies CASSERSAENGELFF.

The chain links TRBV6-5 to TRBJ1-4; possibly TRBD1 for D (6 bases). The CDR3 totals 13 residues. The germline V and J ends were trimmed by 2 bases and 8 bases, with 9 bases remaining between them. Per the germline V gene, CDR1 is MNHEY and CDR2 is SVGAGI. The CDR3, as DNA: TGTGCCAGCAGTTACGCCAGGGGAGAAAAACTGTTTTTT. Its translation is CASSYARGEKLFF.

J is TRBJ1-5 and V is TRBV6-5; 8 bases align to TRBD1. V lost 6 bases to trimming and J lost 2 bases; unmatched junction nucleotides: 3. Germline assignment: CDR1 MNHEY and CDR2 SVGAGI. The length of the CDR3 is 14 residues. CDR3 bases: TGTGCCAGCAGCCTACAGGGGGGCAATCAGCCCCAGCATTTT. Translated, it gives CASSLQGGNQPQHF.

This clone came up once. The chain has TRBV18 and TRBJ2-2; D perhaps matches TRBD1 (6 bases). CDR1 is KGHSH and CDR2 is LQKENI in the germline V gene. The CDR3 consists of 13 residues. The V and J ends lost 1 base and 6 bases respectively, with 6 bases between them. CDR3 coding DNA: TGTGCCAGCTCACCACAGGGGGCCGGGGAGCTGTTTTTT. Translated: CASSPQGAGELFF.

The J gene is TRBJ2-7, the V gene TRBV6-5; the D is unclear. V dropped 2 bases and J dropped 2 bases, with 16 bases sitting between them. CDR1 is MNHEY and CDR2 is SVGAGI in the germline V gene. The CDR3 totals 16 residues. CDR3 sequence (DNA): TGTGCCAGCAGTTACCGACCCCATCCGACGCCCTACGAGCAGTACTTC. It encodes CASSYRPHPTPYEQYF.

The rearrangement joins TRBV11-3 to TRBJ2-5; no clear D. Germline V gene data show CDR1 as SGHNT and CDR2 as YENEEA. Trimming cost V 2 bases and J 3 bases, with 10 bases left between them. This CDR3 has 14 residues. The CDR3 protein is CASSLTTNKETQYF. For the CDR3, the DNA is TGTGCCAGCAGCTTAACAACGAATAAAGAGACCCAGTACTTC.

This chain uses TRBV2 with TRBJ1-5; 8 bases line up with TRBD1. This CDR3 is built from 15 residues. With 6 bases clipped from V and 1 base from J, the junction kept 5 bases outside the gene matches. The germline gives CDR1 SNHLY, CDR2 FYNNEI. The CDR3 DNA follows: TGTGCCAGCAGGTTACAGGGGGTAAGCAATCAGCCCCAGCATTTT. It yields the protein CASRLQGVSNQPQHF.

The chain recombines TRBV28 with TRBJ1-4, with D unclear. This CDR3 spans 15 amino acids. Germline assignment: CDR1 MDHEN and CDR2 SYDVKM. The germline V and J ends were trimmed by 3 bases and 4 bases, with 12 bases remaining between them. The CDR3 spells CASSLASDGNEKLFF. Written as DNA, the CDR3 is TGTGCCAGCAGTTTGGCTTCCGACGGTAATGAAAAACTGTTTTTT.

The gene calls are TRBV5-1 and TRBJ2-5, with D uncertain. The CDR3 length is 13 residues. Germline CDR1 is SGHRS and CDR2 is YFSETQ. V was shortened by 0 bases and J by 2 bases, with 5 bases between the two germline ends. The CDR3 region has the DNA TGCGCCAGCAGCTTGGAGGCGCAAGAGACCCAGTACTTC. Encoded protein: CASSLEAQETQYF.

V gene TRBV6-5 combines with J gene TRBJ2-7; D perhaps matches TRBD1 (5 bases). V was clipped by 0 bases and J by 4 bases, with 10 bases between them. The germline CDR1 and CDR2 sequences are MNHEY and SVGAGI. This CDR3 is built from 14 residues. In nucleotides, the CDR3 is TGTGCCAGCAGTTACTCACAGGTTGGATACGAGCAGTACTTC. This sequence encodes CASSYSQVGYEQYF.